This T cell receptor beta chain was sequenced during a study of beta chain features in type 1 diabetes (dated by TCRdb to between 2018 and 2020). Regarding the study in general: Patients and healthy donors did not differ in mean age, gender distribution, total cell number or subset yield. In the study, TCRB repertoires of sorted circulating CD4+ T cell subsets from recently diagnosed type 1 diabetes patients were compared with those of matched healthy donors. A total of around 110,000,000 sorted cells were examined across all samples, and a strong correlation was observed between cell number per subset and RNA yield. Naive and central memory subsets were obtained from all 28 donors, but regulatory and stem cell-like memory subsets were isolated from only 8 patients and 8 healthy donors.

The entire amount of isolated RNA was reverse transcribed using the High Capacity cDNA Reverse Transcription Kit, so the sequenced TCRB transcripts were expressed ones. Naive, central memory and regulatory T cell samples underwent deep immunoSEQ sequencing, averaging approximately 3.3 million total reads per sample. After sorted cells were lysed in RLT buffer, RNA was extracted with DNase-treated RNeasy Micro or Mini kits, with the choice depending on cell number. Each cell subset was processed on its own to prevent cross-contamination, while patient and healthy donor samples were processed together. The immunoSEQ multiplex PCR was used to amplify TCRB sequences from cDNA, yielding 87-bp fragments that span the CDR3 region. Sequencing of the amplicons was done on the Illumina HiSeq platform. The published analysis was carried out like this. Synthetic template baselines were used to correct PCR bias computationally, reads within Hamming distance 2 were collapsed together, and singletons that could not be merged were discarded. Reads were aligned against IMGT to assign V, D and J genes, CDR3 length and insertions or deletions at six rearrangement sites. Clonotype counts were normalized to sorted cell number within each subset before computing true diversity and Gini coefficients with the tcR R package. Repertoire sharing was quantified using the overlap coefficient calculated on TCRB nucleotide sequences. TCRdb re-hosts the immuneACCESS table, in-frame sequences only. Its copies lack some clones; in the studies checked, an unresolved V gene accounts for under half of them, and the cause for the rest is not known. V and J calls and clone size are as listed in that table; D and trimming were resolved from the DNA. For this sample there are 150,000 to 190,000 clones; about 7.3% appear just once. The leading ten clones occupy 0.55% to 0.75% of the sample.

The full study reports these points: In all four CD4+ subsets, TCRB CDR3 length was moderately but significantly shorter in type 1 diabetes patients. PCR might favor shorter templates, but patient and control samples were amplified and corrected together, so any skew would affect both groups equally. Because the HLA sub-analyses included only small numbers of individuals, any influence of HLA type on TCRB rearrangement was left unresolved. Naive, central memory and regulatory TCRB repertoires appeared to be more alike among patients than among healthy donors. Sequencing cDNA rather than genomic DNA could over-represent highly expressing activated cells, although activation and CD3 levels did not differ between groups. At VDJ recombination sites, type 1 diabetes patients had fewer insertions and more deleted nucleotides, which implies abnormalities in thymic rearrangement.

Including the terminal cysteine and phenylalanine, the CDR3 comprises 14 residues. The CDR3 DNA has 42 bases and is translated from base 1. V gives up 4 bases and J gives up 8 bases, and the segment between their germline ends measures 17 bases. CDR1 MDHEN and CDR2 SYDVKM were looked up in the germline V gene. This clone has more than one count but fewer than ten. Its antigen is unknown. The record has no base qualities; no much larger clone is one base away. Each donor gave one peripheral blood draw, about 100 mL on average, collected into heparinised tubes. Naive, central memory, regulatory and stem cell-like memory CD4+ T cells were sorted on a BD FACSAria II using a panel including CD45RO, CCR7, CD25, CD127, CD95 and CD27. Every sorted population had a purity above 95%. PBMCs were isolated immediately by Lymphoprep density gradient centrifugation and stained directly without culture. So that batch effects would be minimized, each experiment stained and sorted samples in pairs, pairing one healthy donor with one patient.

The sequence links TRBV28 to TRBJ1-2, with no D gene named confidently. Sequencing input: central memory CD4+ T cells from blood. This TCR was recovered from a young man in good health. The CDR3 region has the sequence CASSSIRRSPGYTF. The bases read TGTGCCAGCAGTTCTATCCGCCGAAGTCCGGGCTACACCTTC.